This T cell receptor (beta chain) is drawn from a study of beta chain features in type 1 diabetes. Trimming removed 7 bases from V and 2 bases from J; junction bases left unmatched: 4. Germline V lookup: CDR1 SQVTM, CDR2 ANQGSEA. CDR3 length equals 12 residues. The study reverse transcribed the entire isolated RNA, so it sequenced expressed TCRB transcripts. Here immunoSEQ multiplex PCR was the method, and the copy in TCRdb shows in-frame clones only, minus some. The sample yields 450,000 to 600,000 clones, about 30% seen once. The sample holds a few counts of this clone. This receptor was identified in a man aged 18 to 29 in good health. The chain couples TRBV29-1 to TRBJ1-2, with 7 bases that match TRBD1. Sequencing was carried out using naive CD4+ T cells from blood. The CDR3 nucleotides are TGCAGCGCCGGGACAGAAAACTATGGCTACACCTTC. This sequence encodes CSAGTENYGYTF.